Each of the 6 T cell receptor beta chains below was sequenced from the same sample in a study of blood T cell repertoires in COVID-19. Sequenced by immunoSEQ multiplex PCR; TCRdb stores in-frame clones only, minus some. Of some 220,000 clones in the sample, about 85% were seen once. Sequenced: peripheral blood. The receptor set was obtained from a man aged 50 to 60 who had recovered from COVID-19.

This clone was observed a single time. J is TRBJ2-5 and V is TRBV11-2; 12 positions agree with TRBD2. The CDR3 length is 16 residues. Germline-derived CDR1 and CDR2 are SGHAT and FQNNGV. Trimming at V came to 2 bases and at J to 5 bases, leaving 6 bases not matched to a gene. The DNA for the CDR3 is TGTGCCAGCAGCTTATTACTAGCGGGAGGTCGGGAGACCCAGTACTTC. Protein product: CASSLLLAGGRETQYF.

This clone was counted between two and nine times. The chain carries TRBV23-1 and TRBJ2-3; 10 nucleotides line up with TRBD1. TRBV23-1 is reported as an ORF; its role is uncertain. Germline trimming cut 5 bases from V and 4 bases from J; bases unmatched to any gene: 6. This CDR3 is built from 15 residues. CDR3 coding DNA: TGCGCCAGCAGTGCCTTGGGGACAGGGGCAGATACGCAGTATTTT. Its translation: CASSALGTGADTQYF.

This clone has only one observation. The chain uses TRBV23-1 and TRBJ2-3, with 7 bases identical to TRBD1. TRBV23-1 is filed as an ORF, its function uncertain. The trim removed 6 bases at V and 0 bases at J, leaving 6 bases unmatched. The CDR3 spans 15 residues. The CDR3 DNA sequence: TGCGCCAGCAGCCACACAGGGGATAGCACAGATACGCAGTATTTT. Its protein is CASSHTGDSTDTQYF.

The gene calls are TRBV5-1 and TRBJ1-4, with 7 bases aligning to TRBD1. The CDR3 covers 14 residues. Germline V gene lookup returns CDR1 SGHRS and CDR2 YFSETQ. V shed 5 bases, J shed 2 bases, and the junction held 3 bases outside the gene matches. CDR3 loop: CASRGTATNEKLFF. DNA of the CDR3: TGCGCCAGCAGAGGGACAGCTACTAATGAAAAACTGTTTTTT.

V and J are TRBV19 and TRBJ2-7; the D is unclear. This CDR3 is built from 13 residues. Trimming took 5 bases from V and 1 from J, leaving 9 bases between them. Germline V gene data show CDR1 as LNHDA and CDR2 as SQIVND (reference sequence). CDR3 sequence reads: CASSQSRSYEQYF. CDR3 DNA sequence: TGTGCCAGTAGTCAATCCAGATCCTACGAGCAGTACTTC.

The V gene is TRBV4-1, the J gene TRBJ2-2; D unclear. The CDR3 sequence is 12 residues long. Per the germline V gene, CDR1 is MGHRA and CDR2 is YSYEKL. V dropped 4 bases and J dropped 5 bases, with 5 bases sitting between them. The DNA for the CDR3 is TGCGCCAGCAGCCCACTAACCGGGGAGCTGTTTTTT. Protein sequence: CASSPLTGELFF.